This T cell receptor (beta chain) was identified during a study of T cell changes during pregnancy in multiple sclerosis. Germline CDR1 and CDR2: SGHRS and YFSETQ. This CDR3 spans 16 amino acids. Trimming pared 0 bases from V and 6 bases from J, leaving 18 bases between. Using immunoSEQ multiplex PCR, the repertoire was profiled, and TCRdb retains in-frame clones only, with some absent. The data hold approximately 100,000 clones, with roughly 93% observed a single time. The chain is built from TRBV5-1 and TRBJ1-2; a weak D match, TRBD1 (6 bases). The sequencing here drew on peripheral blood, taken before pregnancy. This clonotype was sampled from a female donor with multiple sclerosis, enrolled in a pregnancy study. CDR3 sequence: CASSLGAGDLWDGYTF. Written as DNA, the CDR3 is TGCGCCAGCAGCTTGGGGGCAGGGGATTTATGGGATGGCTACACCTTC.